The rows below give T cell receptor beta chains drawn from one sample of a study of blood T cell repertoires in COVID-19. TCRdb keeps only in-frame clones here, not all; method: immunoSEQ multiplex PCR. The data show fewer than 100,000 clones, about 76% seen once. Input material: peripheral blood. The origin of the receptors is a human donor in a cohort sampled during active COVID-19. The CDR3 runs from the conserved cysteine through the conserved F or W. Fields, in order: V gene, clone size, J gene, D gene, CDR3 length, CDR3 DNA, CDR3 protein. A D gene is named only where the DNA matches it firmly. Where a row states a size, it is once, few, many or the class of an expanded clone; other rows omit it.

>TRBV18|.|TRBJ2-7|.|14
TGTGCCAGCTCGAAGCCCGGGGACTCTTACGAGCAGTACTTC
CASSKPGDSYEQYF
>TRBV2|.|TRBJ2-1|.|19
TGTGCCAGCAGCGCTGGGACAGGGTATCGGCTAGCGGGAACAAATGAGCAGTTCTTC
CASSAGTGYRLAGTNEQFF
>TRBV19|.|TRBJ2-7|.|15
TGTGCCAGTAGTACAACCGGGACTTTGTCCTACGAGCAGTACTTC
CASSTTGTLSYEQYF
>TRBV5-4|.|TRBJ2-7|.|14
TGTGCCAGCAGCTTATACGGGAGCTCCTACGAGCAGTACTTC
CASSLYGSSYEQYF
>TRBV29-1|once|TRBJ2-2|TRBD1|13
TGCAGCGGGGGACAGTGGAACACCGGGGAGCTGTTTTTT
CSGGQWNTGELFF
>TRBV28|.|TRBJ2-2|TRBD1|15
TGTGCCAGCAGCCCCGGGACAGGGAACACCGGGGAGCTGTTTTTT
CASSPGTGNTGELFF
>TRBV5-1|.|TRBJ2-1|.|16
TGCGCCAGCCATTTTGGGGGGGCGAGCTCCTACAATGAGCAGTTCTTC
CASHFGGASSYNEQFF
>TRBV19|.|TRBJ2-3|TRBD2|16
TGTGCCAGTAGGCTGGCGGGAGAGGTGGGCACAGATACGCAGTATTTT
CASRLAGEVGTDTQYF
>TRBV19|.|TRBJ2-1|.|13
TGTGCCAGTAGGTACTCAACGTACAATGAGCAGTTCTTC
CASRYSTYNEQFF
>TRBV3-1/TRBV3-2|.|TRBJ1-6|.|14
TGTGCCAGCAGCCAGGAGACAGGTTACTCACCCCTCCACTTT
CASSQETGYSPLHF
>TRBV10-3|.|TRBJ1-1|.|11
TGTGCCATCAGTGAGTCGAGGGGGGCTTTCTTT
CAISESRGAFF
>TRBV6-2/TRBV6-3|once|TRBJ2-3|.|15
TGTGCCAGCAGTTATTCTCAGGAAGGGGCAGATACGCAGTATTTT
CASSYSQEGADTQYF
>TRBV7-2|.|TRBJ2-7|.|16
TGTGCCAGCAGCTTCTTGACTGGCGGACACTCCTACGAGCAGTACTTC
CASSFLTGGHSYEQYF
>TRBV5-1|.|TRBJ2-1|.|13
TGCGCCAGCAGCTTGGGGCTAGCCGTTGAGCAGTTCTTC
CASSLGLAVEQFF
>TRBV11-2|few|TRBJ2-7|TRBD2|14
TGTGCCAGCAGCGCGACGGGACTAGCTCCCGAGCAGTACTTC
CASSATGLAPEQYF
>TRBV30|.|TRBJ2-1|TRBD2|12
TGTGCCTGGAGCGACGGACTAGCGGGAGGAGTCTTC
CAWSDGLAGGVF
>TRBV7-8|few|TRBJ1-2|.|15
TGTGCCAGCAGCTCCCAGGCCGGTACAGAGTATGGCTACACCTTC
CASSSQAGTEYGYTF
>TRBV6-6|.|TRBJ2-7|.|11
TGTGCCAGCAGCCTCCGAGGTGGGCAGTACTTC
CASSLRGGQYF
>TRBV19|.|TRBJ1-5|.|16
TGTGCCAGTAACCCACAGGGTCGGGCTAGCAATCAGCCCCAGCATTTT
CASNPQGRASNQPQHF
>TRBV24-1|few|TRBJ2-7|TRBD2|13
TGTGCCACCGCCAATAGCGGGGGATACGAGCAGTACTTC
CATANSGGYEQYF
>TRBV19|.|TRBJ2-1|TRBD1|16
TGTGCCAGTATGGCAGGGCTTGGACAGGGCCGCAATGAGCAGTTCTTC
CASMAGLGQGRNEQFF
>TRBV5-8|.|TRBJ2-2|.|17
TGTGCCAGCAGCATATATGCCGGGACTGGGGACACCGGGGAGCTGTTTTTT
CASSIYAGTGDTGELFF
>TRBV6-6|.|TRBJ2-4|.|21
TGTGCCAGCAGTCCAAATCGAGTTGGTAGCGCCAGATTCTTAGCCAAAAACATTCAGTACTTC
CASSPNRVGSARFLAKNIQYF
>TRBV18|.|TRBJ2-7|.|13
TGTGCCAGCTCAGCCCCAGGGGTTTACGAGCAGTACTTC
CASSAPGVYEQYF
>TRBV7-9|.|TRBJ2-3|TRBD1|15
TGTGCCAGCAGCGTATCAGGGGGCGAGGCAGATACGCAGTATTTT
CASSVSGGEADTQYF
>TRBV7-9|.|TRBJ2-7|TRBD1|15
TGTGCCAGCAGCACACCATCAGGGACAGGGGACGAGCAGTACTTC
CASSTPSGTGDEQYF
>TRBV5-1|.|TRBJ1-6|TRBD1|15
TGCGCCAGCAGACCAACAGGGGCAGGAGATTCACCCCTCCACTTT
CASRPTGAGDSPLHF
>TRBV5-1|.|TRBJ1-4|TRBD1|17
TGCGCCAGTCATTCCGGGACAGGGGACGCAACTAATGAAAAACTGTTTTTT
CASHSGTGDATNEKLFF
>TRBV28|few|TRBJ1-1|TRBD1|15
TGTGCCAGCAGTTTATGGACAGGGGGGTCCACTGAAGCTTTCTTT
CASSLWTGGSTEAFF
>TRBV7-8|.|TRBJ2-7|.|15
TGTGCCAGCAGCTCCCGCCGGTTTGCCTACTACGAGCAGTACTTC
CASSSRRFAYYEQYF
>TRBV6-5|.|TRBJ2-7|TRBD1|16
TGTGCCAGCAGTTACTCACGGGACAGTACTTTGAGCGAGCAGTACTTC
CASSYSRDSTLSEQYF
>TRBV24-1|.|TRBJ2-2|TRBD2|16
TGTGCCACCAGCAACGGGCGGGAGGGGACCTCTGGGGAGCTGTTTTTT
CATSNGREGTSGELFF
>TRBV4-2|.|TRBJ2-7|.|15
TGTGCCAGCAGCCAAGATGGGGACACCTCCTACGAGCAGTACTTC
CASSQDGDTSYEQYF
>TRBV11-2|.|TRBJ2-3|.|16
TGTGCCAGCAGCCCACTTAGGTGGGTAGCGGACCCTACGCAGTATTTT
CASSPLRWVADPTQYF
>TRBV15|.|TRBJ2-5|TRBD1|17
TGTGCCACCAGCAGAGAGGGGACAGGGTCAGGGCAAGAGACCCAGTACTTC
CATSREGTGSGQETQYF
>TRBV12-3/TRBV12-4|.|TRBJ1-1|TRBD1|11
TGTGCCAGCAGCCCGGACAGGGACGCCCGCTTT
CASSPDRDARF
>TRBV7-9|few|TRBJ2-1|.|14
TGTGCCAGCAGCTCCCTAGAATTCTACAATGAGCAGTTCTTC
CASSSLEFYNEQFF
>TRBV5-1|.|TRBJ1-2|.|15
TGCGCCAGCAGCCCGTCCGGACACTCTAACTATGGCTACACCTTC
CASSPSGHSNYGYTF
>TRBV28|.|TRBJ1-3|TRBD1|15
TGTGCCAGCAGAGCAACCGGGACAGGGGCTGGCACCATATATTTT
CASRATGTGAGTIYF
>TRBV5-4|many|TRBJ2-7|.|13
TGTGCCAGCAGCTACGGACTCTCCGGGTCGACGTACTTC
CASSYGLSGSTYF
>TRBV6-5|.|TRBJ2-3|.|14
TGTGCCAGCAGTTACAGTCAGGTAACAGATACGCAGTATTTT
CASSYSQVTDTQYF
>TRBV28|.|TRBJ2-2|TRBD2|14
TGTGCCAGCATGGGGGGGAAGTACACCGGGGAGCTGTTTTTT
CASMGGKYTGELFF
>TRBV5-5|.|TRBJ2-1|TRBD1|16
TGTGCCAGCAACACTGGTGGACAGGGGGGTGGGAATGAGCAGTTCTTC
CASNTGGQGGGNEQFF
>TRBV11-2|.|TRBJ2-7|.|15
TGTGCCAGCAGAGCGGCCGGGACTCCATTCTACGAGCAGTACTTC
CASRAAGTPFYEQYF
>TRBV4-1|.|TRBJ2-7|.|18
TGCGCCAGCAGCCACGCGGGCGGCATCGCCAACGTTCCCTACGAGCAGTACTTC
CASSHAGGIANVPYEQYF